The 5 T cell receptor beta chains listed next were all sequenced from one sample in a study of shared clonotypes between healthy human individuals. Clones were read by immunoSEQ multiplex PCR, and TCRdb kept only the in-frame ones, dropping some. In the table there are some 2.4 million clones, 93% of which are singletons. The specimen sequenced was naive CD4+ T cells from PBMCs. Subset of the sample: CD45RA+ positively selected. The receptors were gathered from a man younger than 35 in good health. Some clones in this sample may be carry-over from other donors' samples.

This chain uses TRBV28 with TRBJ1-4; 7 bases agree with TRBD1. Trimming removed 7 bases from V and 5 bases from J; junction bases left unmatched: 10. The CDR3 consists of 15 residues. Germline CDR1 reads MDHEN; CDR2 reads SYDVKM. CDR3 bases: TGTGCCAGCAACTTTCCCGGGACAGCGAATGAAAAACTGTTTTTT. Translation gives CASNFPGTANEKLFF.

The chain recombines TRBV12-2 with TRBJ1-2. TRBV12-2 is designated a pseudogene. This CDR3 has 19 amino acids. CDR3 nucleotide sequence: TGTGCAAGTCGCCCGACCGGGACTGATCCTTCCCGGAGCGACTATGGCTACACCTTC. It codes for CASRPTGTDPSRSDYGYTF.

The CDR3 DNA reads TGTGCCAGCAGCGGGGACTATTTTTATGAGCAGTTCTTC. Amino acid sequence: CASSGDYFYEQFF. J is TRBJ2-1 and V is TRBV9; 7 positions match TRBD2. CDR1 is SGDLS and CDR2 is YYNGEE in the germline V gene. After removal of 3 bases from V and 8 bases from J, the junction contained 5 bases not matched to a gene. The CDR3 is 13 residues long.

J is TRBJ2-3 and V is TRBV11-2, with TRBD1 matching 12 bases. The J segment lost 7 bases and the V segment lost 1 base, leaving 3 bases of the junction unmatched. Germline CDR1 and CDR2: SGHAT and FQNNGV. The CDR3 length is 15 residues. CDR3 bases: TGTGCCAGCAGCTTAGGGGACAGGGGGCTAAATACGCAGTATTTT. Residues: CASSLGDRGLNTQYF.

This clone is a singleton in its sample. This chain joins TRBV7-8 and TRBJ1-2; no firm D call. The CDR3 has 13 amino acids. Germline V lookup: CDR1 SGHVS, CDR2 FQNEAQ. With 8 bases removed from V and 6 bases from J, the gap between germline ends came to 16 bases. The CDR3 loop reads CASDDPNLNGYTF. CDR3 coding DNA: TGTGCCAGCGATGATCCCAACTTGAATGGCTACACCTTC.